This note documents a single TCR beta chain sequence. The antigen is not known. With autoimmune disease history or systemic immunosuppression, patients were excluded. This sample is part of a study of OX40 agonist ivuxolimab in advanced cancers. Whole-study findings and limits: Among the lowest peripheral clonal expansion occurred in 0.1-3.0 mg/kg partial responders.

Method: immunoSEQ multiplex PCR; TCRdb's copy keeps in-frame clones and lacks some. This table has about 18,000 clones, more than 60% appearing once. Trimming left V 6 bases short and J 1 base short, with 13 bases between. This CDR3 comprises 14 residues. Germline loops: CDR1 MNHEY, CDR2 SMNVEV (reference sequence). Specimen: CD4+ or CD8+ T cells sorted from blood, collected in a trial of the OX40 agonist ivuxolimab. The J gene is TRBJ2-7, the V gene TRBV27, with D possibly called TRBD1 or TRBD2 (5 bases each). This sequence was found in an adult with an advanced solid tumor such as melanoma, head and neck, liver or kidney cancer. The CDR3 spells CASSSGTASYEQYF. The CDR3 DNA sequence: TGTGCCAGCAGCTCCGGGACGGCATCCTACGAGCAGTACTTC.